The rows below give T cell receptor beta chains drawn from one sample of a study of shared clonotypes between healthy human individuals. TCRdb keeps only in-frame clones here, not all; method: immunoSEQ multiplex PCR. The sample holds millions of clones, approximately 90% seen once. Specimen: naive CD4+ T cells sorted from blood. The receptors stem from a man younger than 35 in good health. CDR3s include the opening cysteine and the closing phenylalanine or tryptophan. The order of the fields is V gene, J gene, clone size, D gene, CDR3 protein, CDR3 DNA. D genes are given only for firm matches. The size entry is marked missing in some rows and otherwise reads once, few, many or a size class.

TRBV15	TRBJ1-5	-	-	CATSRDQGFGINQPQHF	TGTGCCACCAGCAGAGATCAAGGGTTCGGAATCAATCAGCCCCAGCATTTT
TRBV7-2	TRBJ2-2	-	-	CASSFTGELFF	TGTGCCAGCAGCTTTACCGGGGAGCTGTTTTTT
TRBV7-8	TRBJ1-4	-	TRBD1	CASSPTGDKLFF	TGTGCCAGCAGCCCGACAGGGGATAAACTGTTTTTT
TRBV19	TRBJ2-6	-	TRBD1	CASSVRQGSLLRGANVLTF	TGTGCCAGTAGTGTAAGACAGGGTTCTTTGTTGAGGGGGGCCAACGTCCTGACTTTC
TRBV9	TRBJ1-2	-	-	CASSVDRSDGYTF	TGTGCCAGCAGCGTAGACAGGTCAGACGGCTACACCTTC
TRBV30	TRBJ2-5	once	TRBD1	CAWDRGPRETQYF	TGTGCCTGGGACAGGGGGCCCCGGGAGACCCAGTACTTC
TRBV5-4	TRBJ1-2	-	-	CASSLGLGTDYGYTF	TGTGCCAGCAGCTTGGGCTTGGGGACGGACTATGGCTACACCTTC
TRBV29-1	TRBJ1-2	-	TRBD1	CSVGRTGGEYGYTF	TGCAGCGTTGGAAGGACAGGGGGCGAGTATGGCTACACCTTC
TRBV6-1	TRBJ2-3	-	-	CASSTLAQSTDTQYF	TGTGCCAGCAGTACCCTAGCGCAGAGCACAGATACGCAGTATTTT
TRBV4-3	TRBJ1-2	-	TRBD1	CASSQETGNYGYTF	TGCGCCAGCAGCCAAGAGACAGGGAATTATGGCTACACCTTC
TRBV7-2	TRBJ2-3	-	-	CASSNQGTDTQYF	TGTGCCAGCAGCAACCAGGGCACAGATACGCAGTATTTT
TRBV11-2	TRBJ2-3	-	-	CASRAGTDTQYF	TGTGCCAGCAGGGCTGGCACAGATACGCAGTATTTT
TRBV6-5	TRBJ1-3	-	-	CASRAGPGNTIYF	TGTGCCAGCAGGGCCGGGCCAGGTAACACCATATATTTT
TRBV5-4	TRBJ2-5	-	TRBD2	CASSLAGLVMETQYF	TGTGCCAGCAGCCTGGCGGGACTAGTTATGGAGACCCAGTACTTC
TRBV5-1	TRBJ2-7	-	TRBD2	CASSLEGLAGTPRGEQYF	TGCGCCAGCAGCTTGGAAGGACTAGCGGGCACCCCCCGTGGCGAGCAGTACTTC
TRBV6-5	TRBJ2-1	-	-	CASSYGAGRNEQFF	TGTGCCAGCAGTTACGGGGCAGGGAGGAATGAGCAGTTCTTC
TRBV5-1	TRBJ1-1	-	-	CASSLAAENTEAFF	TGCGCCAGCAGCTTGGCCGCAGAGAACACTGAAGCTTTCTTT
TRBV6-1	TRBJ2-7	-	-	CASSRPGQILYEQYF	TGTGCCAGCAGTAGGCCGGGACAAATCTTGTACGAGCAGTACTTC
TRBV5-1	TRBJ1-2	-	-	CASSLGGSSETYGYTF	TGCGCCAGCAGCTTGGGGGGATCCAGCGAAACCTATGGCTACACCTTC
TRBV5-1	TRBJ2-5	-	TRBD2	CASSQGLAGGRETQYF	TGCGCCAGCAGCCAGGGACTAGCGGGGGGCAGGGAGACCCAGTACTTC
TRBV2	TRBJ2-2	-	TRBD2	CASSGGGAHTGELFF	TGTGCCAGCAGTGGCGGGGGGGCCCACACCGGGGAGCTGTTTTTT
TRBV30	TRBJ1-1	few	-	CAWSVSVEAFF	TGTGCCTGGAGTGTTTCGGTTGAAGCTTTCTTT
TRBV9	TRBJ2-1	-	-	CASSVDTLHNEQFF	TGTGCCAGCAGCGTAGACACCCTACACAATGAGCAGTTCTTC
TRBV27	TRBJ2-5	-	-	CASSFRETQYF	TGTGCCAGCAGTTTTAGAGAGACCCAGTACTTC
TRBV29-1	TRBJ2-7	-	-	CSVRIGGGSYEQYF	TGCAGCGTTCGGATCGGGGGTGGCTCCTACGAGCAGTACTTC
TRBV27	TRBJ2-1	-	-	CASSRLEFSSYNEQFF	TGTGCCAGCAGCCGGCTAGAGTTCAGCTCCTACAATGAGCAGTTCTTC
TRBV11-2	TRBJ2-1	once	TRBD1	CASSPDRASHNEQFF	TGTGCCAGCAGCCCGGACAGGGCGTCCCACAATGAGCAGTTCTTC
TRBV5-1	TRBJ1-1	-	TRBD1	CASYRDRFDLNTEAFF	TGCGCCAGCTACCGGGACAGATTTGATTTGAACACTGAAGCTTTCTTT
TRBV6-5	TRBJ2-2	-	-	CASSSSTSLNTGELFF	-
TRBV6-5	TRBJ2-7	-	-	CASSSPGKNPQQYF	TGTGCCAGCAGTTCCCCGGGAAAAAATCCCCAGCAGTACTTC
TRBV10-1	TRBJ2-1	-	TRBD2	CASSGPGLAGRNEQFF	TGCGCCAGCAGTGGTCCGGGACTAGCGGGAAGGAATGAGCAGTTCTTC
TRBV10-1	TRBJ2-3	-	-	CASSDGGPANTQYF	TGCGCCAGCAGTGACGGGGGGCCCGCAAATACGCAGTATTTT
TRBV9	TRBJ2-7	-	-	CASSVVGGGEQYF	TGTGCCAGCAGCGTAGTCGGAGGTGGCGAGCAGTACTTC